A selection of T cell receptor beta chains follows, all from one sample in a study of metastatic and nonmetastatic thyroid tumors. TCRdb called clones again from the PCR reads with MiXCR. The sample carries tens of thousands of clones, 10% to 15% recorded once. Sequenced: blood. These receptors were collected from a female donor with papillary thyroid cancer or a benign thyroid nodule (not recorded which). Some clones in this sample may be carry-over from other donors' samples. Each CDR3 is given with its conserved first and last residue. Fields, in order: CDR3 DNA, CDR3 protein, J gene, V gene, D gene, clone size. A D gene is named only where the DNA matches it firmly. Size tells how often a clone was seen (once, few, many) or the class of an expanded clone, and some rows leave it out.

CDR3nt: TGTGCCAGCAGTGAAGTTAGGCAGGAGACCTCCTATAATTCACCCCTCCACTTT
CDR3aa: CASSEVRQETSYNSPLHF
j_gene: TRBJ1-6
v_gene: TRBV6-1
d_gene: -
abundance: many

CDR3nt: TGCGCCAGCAGCTTGGCCCCAGCGGGAGGTACAGATACGCAGTATTTT
CDR3aa: CASSLAPAGGTDTQYF
j_gene: TRBJ2-3
v_gene: TRBV5-1
d_gene: TRBD2
abundance: many

CDR3nt: TGTGCCAGTAGTATCCCAGGCCGGGACGGCTACGAGCAGTACTTC
CDR3aa: CASSIPGRDGYEQYF
j_gene: TRBJ2-7
v_gene: TRBV19
d_gene: -
abundance: -

CDR3nt: TGTGCCAGCAGAAAAGGGTCTATGGCCAACTATGGCTACACCTTC
CDR3aa: CASRKGSMANYGYTF
j_gene: TRBJ1-2
v_gene: TRBV28
d_gene: -
abundance: many

CDR3nt: TGTGCCAGCAGCATCGGACAGGGTCGAGCTAATTCACCCCTCCACTTT
CDR3aa: CASSIGQGRANSPLHF
j_gene: TRBJ1-6
v_gene: TRBV5-6
d_gene: TRBD1
abundance: -

CDR3nt: TGTGCCAGCAGCTTAGATGCCGGCTATGGCTACACCTTC
CDR3aa: CASSLDAGYGYTF
j_gene: TRBJ1-2
v_gene: TRBV7-3
d_gene: -
abundance: many

CDR3nt: TGTGCCAGCAGCTTGACAGGGGCTGGGGGTCAGCCCCAGCATTTT
CDR3aa: CASSLTGAGGQPQHF
j_gene: TRBJ1-5
v_gene: TRBV5-5
d_gene: TRBD1
abundance: many

CDR3nt: TGTGCCAGCAGTCTACAGACTAGCGGGAGGAGGGGCGGGGAGCTGTTTTTT
CDR3aa: CASSLQTSGRRGGELFF
j_gene: TRBJ2-2
v_gene: TRBV28
d_gene: TRBD2
abundance: many

CDR3nt: TGTGCCAGCAGCCCGGACAGGGAGGGTTCACCCCTCCACTTT
CDR3aa: CASSPDREGSPLHF
j_gene: TRBJ1-6
v_gene: TRBV7-2
d_gene: TRBD1
abundance: many

CDR3nt: TGTGCCATCAGTGACTCGGGACTAGCGGGAGTGGGTGAGCAGTTCTTC
CDR3aa: CAISDSGLAGVGEQFF
j_gene: TRBJ2-1
v_gene: TRBV10-3
d_gene: TRBD2
abundance: many

CDR3nt: TGCAGTGCTAGATTGGGTCTAACAACCGCGGAGCTGTTTTTT
CDR3aa: CSARLGLTTAELFF
j_gene: TRBJ2-2
v_gene: TRBV20-1
d_gene: -
abundance: -

CDR3nt: TGTGCCAGCAGCCCAGATGGGACGTCTGGGGCCAACGTCCTGACTTTC
CDR3aa: CASSPDGTSGANVLTF
j_gene: TRBJ2-6
v_gene: TRBV6-4
d_gene: -
abundance: many

CDR3nt: TGTGTCAGCAGCTTAGCGGGAGTGGGGGAAGCCTCTGGAAACACCATATATTTT
CDR3aa: CVSSLAGVGEASGNTIYF
j_gene: TRBJ1-3
v_gene: TRBV7-2
d_gene: -
abundance: -

CDR3nt: TGCGCCAGCATGGTCTACAATGAGCAGTTCTTC
CDR3aa: CASMVYNEQFF
j_gene: TRBJ2-1
v_gene: TRBV10-2
d_gene: -
abundance: many

CDR3nt: TGCGCCAGCAGCTTGGGGTATGGGAGGGTGAACACTGAAGCTTTCTTT
CDR3aa: CASSLGYGRVNTEAFF
j_gene: TRBJ1-1
v_gene: TRBV5-1
d_gene: -
abundance: many

CDR3nt: TGTGCCAGCAGATGGGACAGGGGAAAGGTCGGGGAGCTGTTTTTT
CDR3aa: CASRWDRGKVGELFF
j_gene: TRBJ2-2
v_gene: TRBV7-9
d_gene: TRBD1
abundance: many

CDR3nt: TGTGCCAGCTCAGGCGGGACGGAGGGACTAGCGAGACTCTACGAGCAGTACTTC
CDR3aa: CASSGGTEGLARLYEQYF
j_gene: TRBJ2-7
v_gene: TRBV6-2/TRBV6-3
d_gene: TRBD2
abundance: many

CDR3nt: TGTGCCAGCAGCTCGCCATCTAGAGTCGCGAACACCGGGGAGCTGTTTTTT
CDR3aa: CASSSPSRVANTGELFF
j_gene: TRBJ2-2
v_gene: TRBV11-2
d_gene: -
abundance: many

CDR3nt: TGCGCCAGCAGCCAAGAGAAGGGCGGATATCAGCCCCAGCATTTT
CDR3aa: CASSQEKGGYQPQHF
j_gene: TRBJ1-5
v_gene: TRBV4-3
d_gene: -
abundance: many

CDR3nt: TGCGCCAGCAGCCCACAGGGGTTGGCCTACGAGCAGTACTTC
CDR3aa: CASSPQGLAYEQYF
j_gene: TRBJ2-7
v_gene: TRBV4-3
d_gene: TRBD1
abundance: many

CDR3nt: TGTGCCAGCAGCCCCCCTTTGGGGGAGGGCAACAATGAGCAGTTCTTC
CDR3aa: CASSPPLGEGNNEQFF
j_gene: TRBJ2-1
v_gene: TRBV9
d_gene: TRBD2
abundance: many

CDR3nt: TGTGCCAGTACCAGTACTAGCGGACGGGACTGTCAGTACTTC
CDR3aa: CASTSTSGRDCQYF
j_gene: TRBJ2-7
v_gene: TRBV6-2/TRBV6-3
d_gene: TRBD2
abundance: -

CDR3nt: TGCGCCAGCAGCGCCGGGGGGTCGGGGGTACAAGAGACCCAGTACTTC
CDR3aa: CASSAGGSGVQETQYF
j_gene: TRBJ2-5
v_gene: TRBV5-1
d_gene: TRBD2
abundance: many

CDR3nt: TGTGCCAGCAGCTTAGTACAGGGTGTCGGAGAGACCCAGTACTTC
CDR3aa: CASSLVQGVGETQYF
j_gene: TRBJ2-5
v_gene: TRBV7-9
d_gene: -
abundance: many

CDR3nt: TGTGCCAGCAGCTTGGGGTGGCTAGGCACAGATACGCAGTATTTT
CDR3aa: CASSLGWLGTDTQYF
j_gene: TRBJ2-3
v_gene: TRBV5-4
d_gene: -
abundance: few

CDR3nt: TGTGCCAGCAGCCCAGGTCCAGGGACCGGGAGCGGGACGCAGTATTTT
CDR3aa: CASSPGPGTGSGTQYF
j_gene: TRBJ2-3
v_gene: TRBV6-2/TRBV6-3
d_gene: -
abundance: many

CDR3nt: TGTGCCAGCAGTGAACAGGGATCTGCCGAGCAGTACTTC
CDR3aa: CASSEQGSAEQYF
j_gene: TRBJ2-7
v_gene: TRBV5-6
d_gene: -
abundance: many

CDR3nt: TGTGCCAGCAGCTTAGCGGGACTAGCGGGCCCGTTCGGGGGCGATGAGCAGTTCTTC
CDR3aa: CASSLAGLAGPFGGDEQFF
j_gene: TRBJ2-1
v_gene: TRBV7-2
d_gene: TRBD2
abundance: many

CDR3nt: TGTGCCAGTAGCCCAAGGTCCAGGTATCAGCCCCAGCATTTT
CDR3aa: CASSPRSRYQPQHF
j_gene: TRBJ1-5
v_gene: TRBV19
d_gene: -
abundance: many

CDR3nt: TGTGCCAGCACCTCGTCATTAACTAGCGCCGGGGGAGATACGCAGTATTTT
CDR3aa: CASTSSLTSAGGDTQYF
j_gene: TRBJ2-3
v_gene: TRBV27
d_gene: TRBD2
abundance: many

CDR3nt: TGCGCCAGCAGCCTCCCGACAGGGGGCACCGGGGAGCTGTTTTTT
CDR3aa: CASSLPTGGTGELFF
j_gene: TRBJ2-2
v_gene: TRBV5-1
d_gene: TRBD1
abundance: many

CDR3nt: TGTGCCAGCAGCTTAGTAGGGGATTGGTTGACTGAAGCTTTCTTT
CDR3aa: CASSLVGDWLTEAFF
j_gene: TRBJ1-1
v_gene: TRBV13
d_gene: -
abundance: many

CDR3nt: TGTGCCAGCAGCCCCTTAAACGGCGAGCAGTACTTC
CDR3aa: CASSPLNGEQYF
j_gene: TRBJ2-7
v_gene: TRBV5-6
d_gene: -
abundance: many

CDR3nt: TGTGCCATCAACATTGGGACAGTTAACACCGGGGAGCTGTTTTTT
CDR3aa: CAINIGTVNTGELFF
j_gene: TRBJ2-2
v_gene: TRBV10-3
d_gene: TRBD1
abundance: many

CDR3nt: TGTGCCAGCAGCCAAGGGAGTGGGATTAATGAAAAACTGTTTTTT
CDR3aa: CASSQGSGINEKLFF
j_gene: TRBJ1-4
v_gene: TRBV3-1
d_gene: -
abundance: many

CDR3nt: TGTGCCAGCGGGGGTAGGGGGGGAAACACTGAAGCTTTCTTT
CDR3aa: CASGGRGGNTEAFF
j_gene: TRBJ1-1
v_gene: TRBV9
d_gene: -
abundance: many

CDR3nt: TGTGCCAGCAGCCACAGAGGGGGTCGGACTAACTATGGCTACACCTTC
CDR3aa: CASSHRGGRTNYGYTF
j_gene: TRBJ1-2
v_gene: TRBV7-2
d_gene: -
abundance: many

CDR3nt: TGCAGTGCTATCAGTGGTGAGCAGTTCTTC
CDR3aa: CSAISGEQFF
j_gene: TRBJ2-1
v_gene: TRBV20-1
d_gene: -
abundance: many

CDR3nt: TGCAGTGCTAGACTAGCGGGCACCTACGAGCAGTACTTC
CDR3aa: CSARLAGTYEQYF
j_gene: TRBJ2-7
v_gene: TRBV20-1
d_gene: TRBD2
abundance: many

CDR3nt: TGTGCCAGCTCCCCGGACACCTCCACTGAAGCTTTCTTT
CDR3aa: CASSPDTSTEAFF
j_gene: TRBJ1-1
v_gene: TRBV6-1
d_gene: -
abundance: many

CDR3nt: TGTGCCAGCTCACCTGAACGGAGCGGGGGGAGCTCCTACGAGCGGTACTTC
CDR3aa: CASSPERSGGSSYERYF
j_gene: TRBJ2-7
v_gene: TRBV18
d_gene: TRBD2
abundance: -

CDR3nt: TGTGCCAGCAGTCCGTTCGGGTCGACCTACGAGCAGTACTTC
CDR3aa: CASSPFGSTYEQYF
j_gene: TRBJ2-7
v_gene: TRBV6-2/TRBV6-3
d_gene: -
abundance: many

CDR3nt: TGTGCCAGCACCCCTTGGGGGTCTAGCGGGAGCACAGATACGCAGTATTTT
CDR3aa: CASTPWGSSGSTDTQYF
j_gene: TRBJ2-3
v_gene: TRBV27
d_gene: TRBD2
abundance: many

CDR3nt: TGTGCCAGCAGGGCTAGTGGGGTTGTCAGACTAAATGGCTACACCTTC
CDR3aa: CASRASGVVRLNGYTF
j_gene: TRBJ1-2
v_gene: TRBV11-2
d_gene: -
abundance: many

CDR3nt: TGCAGTGCTACTCCGGGTCCTCTTTTCTCTGGGGCCAACGTCCTGACTTTC
CDR3aa: CSATPGPLFSGANVLTF
j_gene: TRBJ2-6
v_gene: TRBV20-1
d_gene: -
abundance: many

CDR3nt: TGCAGTGCTACCCCCCGAGGTGGGACGGGCAATCAGCCCCAGCATTTT
CDR3aa: CSATPRGGTGNQPQHF
j_gene: TRBJ1-5
v_gene: TRBV20-1
d_gene: -
abundance: many

CDR3nt: TGTGCCTGGAGCGGAGGGAGTGGGACAGATACGCAGTATTTT
CDR3aa: CAWSGGSGTDTQYF
j_gene: TRBJ2-3
v_gene: TRBV30
d_gene: -
abundance: many

CDR3nt: TGTGCCAGCAGCTTGGGATACGGGCGGGAGACCCAGTACTTC
CDR3aa: CASSLGYGRETQYF
j_gene: TRBJ2-5
v_gene: TRBV5-4
d_gene: -
abundance: few

CDR3nt: TGTGCCAGCAGCGTTCCGGGACAGGGCTATGGCTACACCTTC
CDR3aa: CASSVPGQGYGYTF
j_gene: TRBJ1-2
v_gene: TRBV3-1
d_gene: TRBD1
abundance: many

CDR3nt: TGTGCCAGCAGCTTAGCGCTCGCGGGGACTGAAGCTTTCTTT
CDR3aa: CASSLALAGTEAFF
j_gene: TRBJ1-1
v_gene: TRBV7-2
d_gene: -
abundance: many

CDR3nt: TGTGCCAGCAGTCAGGGGAACCCCGAGAGGATGAACACTGAAGCTTTCTTT
CDR3aa: CASSQGNPERMNTEAFF
j_gene: TRBJ1-1
v_gene: TRBV28
d_gene: -
abundance: few

CDR3nt: TGTGCCAGCAGTGATGCGTACGAGCAGTACTTC
CDR3aa: CASSDAYEQYF
j_gene: TRBJ2-7
v_gene: TRBV2
d_gene: -
abundance: many

CDR3nt: TGTGCCAGCAGCGCGGGACAGGGGGTAGCGGAGACCCAGTACTTC
CDR3aa: CASSAGQGVAETQYF
j_gene: TRBJ2-5
v_gene: TRBV9
d_gene: TRBD1
abundance: many

CDR3nt: TGTGCCAGCAGCTTAGGTCTGGGACTCCCTGGGAGCGATGAGCAGTTCTTC
CDR3aa: CASSLGLGLPGSDEQFF
j_gene: TRBJ2-1
v_gene: TRBV7-3
d_gene: -
abundance: many

CDR3nt: TGTGCCAGTAGCGTTCTACAGGGCACTGAAGCTTTCTTT
CDR3aa: CASSVLQGTEAFF
j_gene: TRBJ1-1
v_gene: TRBV19
d_gene: -
abundance: many

CDR3nt: TGCAGCGTTGACCAATACGGACAGGGGGTAAATGAGCAGTTCTTC
CDR3aa: CSVDQYGQGVNEQFF
j_gene: TRBJ2-1
v_gene: TRBV29-1
d_gene: TRBD1
abundance: -

CDR3nt: TGTGCCAGCAGAAGGACCGGTAGGACAGATACGCAGTATTTT
CDR3aa: CASRRTGRTDTQYF
j_gene: TRBJ2-3
v_gene: TRBV12-3/TRBV12-4
d_gene: -
abundance: many

CDR3nt: TGTGCCAGCAGCTTCGTATCGGGACTAGGTGGGGACAATGAGCAGTTCTTC
CDR3aa: CASSFVSGLGGDNEQFF
j_gene: TRBJ2-1
v_gene: TRBV7-2
d_gene: TRBD2
abundance: many

CDR3nt: TGTGCCTGGAGAAAACAGGGGCTGAACACCGGGGAGCTGTTTTTT
CDR3aa: CAWRKQGLNTGELFF
j_gene: TRBJ2-2
v_gene: TRBV30
d_gene: TRBD1
abundance: many

CDR3nt: TGTGCCAGCAGTGCCACCGGGGGCACTGAAGCTTTCTTT
CDR3aa: CASSATGGTEAFF
j_gene: TRBJ1-1
v_gene: TRBV6-2/TRBV6-3
d_gene: -
abundance: many